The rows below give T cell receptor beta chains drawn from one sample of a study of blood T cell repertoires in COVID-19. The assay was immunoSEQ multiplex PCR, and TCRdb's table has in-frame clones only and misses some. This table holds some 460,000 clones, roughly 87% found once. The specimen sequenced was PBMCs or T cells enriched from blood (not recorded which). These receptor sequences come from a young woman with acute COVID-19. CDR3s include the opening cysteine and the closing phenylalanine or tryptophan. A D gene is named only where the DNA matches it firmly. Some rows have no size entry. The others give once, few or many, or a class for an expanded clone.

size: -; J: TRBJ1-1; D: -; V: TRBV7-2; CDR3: CASSSGPLQNTEAFF; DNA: TGTGCCAGCAGCTCAGGGCCCCTTCAGAACACTGAAGCTTTCTTT
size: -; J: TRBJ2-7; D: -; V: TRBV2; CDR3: CASSDYQGLDEQYF; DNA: TGTGCCAGCAGTGACTACCAGGGTTTGGACGAGCAGTACTTC
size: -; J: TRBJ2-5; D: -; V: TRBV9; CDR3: CASSVAGQIQETQYF; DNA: TGTGCCAGCAGCGTAGCAGGCCAAATCCAAGAGACCCAGTACTTC
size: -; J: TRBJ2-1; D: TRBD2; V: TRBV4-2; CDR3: CASSQETLAENNEQFF; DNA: TGTGCCAGCAGCCAAGAAACGCTAGCGGAGAACAATGAGCAGTTCTTC
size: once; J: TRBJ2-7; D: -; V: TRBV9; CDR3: CASSSRDNSYEQYF; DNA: TGTGCCAGCAGCAGCCGGGACAACTCCTACGAGCAGTACTTC
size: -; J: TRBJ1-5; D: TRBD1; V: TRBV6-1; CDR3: CASGPDRDYQPQHF; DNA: TGTGCCAGCGGGCCAGACAGGGACTATCAGCCCCAGCATTTT
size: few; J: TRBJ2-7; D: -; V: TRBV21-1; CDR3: CASSKPSGSLLEQYF; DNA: TGTGCCAGCAGCAAGCCTAGCGGGAGCTTACTTGAGCAGTACTTC
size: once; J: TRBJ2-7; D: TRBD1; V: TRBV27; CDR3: CASRRTGGVEQYF; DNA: TGTGCCAGCCGACGGACAGGGGGAGTCGAGCAGTACTTC
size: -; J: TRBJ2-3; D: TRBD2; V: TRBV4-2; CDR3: CASSQDPAGARTQYF; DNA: TGTGCCAGCAGCCAAGATCCAGCGGGGGCGAGGACGCAGTATTTT
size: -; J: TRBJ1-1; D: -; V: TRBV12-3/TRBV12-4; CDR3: CASSQGGTEAFF; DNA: TGTGCCAGCAGCCAAGGGGGCACTGAAGCTTTCTTT
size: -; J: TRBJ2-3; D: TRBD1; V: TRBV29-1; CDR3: CSVRQGATDTQYF; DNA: TGCAGCGTCCGACAGGGGGCTACAGATACGCAGTATTTT
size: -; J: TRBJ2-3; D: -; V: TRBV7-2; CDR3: CASSSDLSAADTQYF; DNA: TGTGCCAGCAGCTCCGACCTAAGTGCGGCAGATACGCAGTATTTT
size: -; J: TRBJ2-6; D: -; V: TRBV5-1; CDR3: CASSLARGGANVLTF; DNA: TGCGCCAGCAGCTTGGCCAGGGGAGGGGCCAACGTCCTGACTTTC
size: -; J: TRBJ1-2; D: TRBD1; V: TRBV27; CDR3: CASSGQGADGYTF; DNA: TGTGCCAGCAGTGGACAGGGGGCTGATGGCTACACCTTC
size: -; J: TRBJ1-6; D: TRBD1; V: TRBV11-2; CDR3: CASKGGTLGSPLHF; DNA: TGTGCCAGCAAAGGGGGCACGCTAGGTTCACCCCTCCACTTT
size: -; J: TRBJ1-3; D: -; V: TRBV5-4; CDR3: CASSPQPAGNTIYF; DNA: TGTGCCAGCAGCCCCCAACCAGCTGGAAACACCATATATTTT
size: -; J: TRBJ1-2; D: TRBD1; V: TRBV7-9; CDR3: CASSLGQGSGYTF; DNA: TGTGCCAGCAGCTTAGGACAGGGCTCAGGCTACACCTTC
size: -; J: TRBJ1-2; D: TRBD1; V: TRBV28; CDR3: CAADHRGLIEGGYTF; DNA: TGTGCCGCCGACCACAGGGGGCTCATTGAGGGAGGCTACACCTTC
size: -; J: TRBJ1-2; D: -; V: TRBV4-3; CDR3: CASSQVRTGSYGYTF; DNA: TGCGCCAGCAGCCAAGTACGAACAGGCTCCTATGGCTACACCTTC
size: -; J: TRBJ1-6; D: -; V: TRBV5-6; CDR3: CASSIDGTSNSPLHF; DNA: TGTGCCAGCAGCATAGACGGGACATCGAATTCACCCCTCCACTTT
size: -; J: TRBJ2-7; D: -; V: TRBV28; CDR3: CASRADTLRAYEQYF; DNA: TGTGCCAGCAGGGCGGATACTCTACGAGCCTACGAGCAGTACTTC
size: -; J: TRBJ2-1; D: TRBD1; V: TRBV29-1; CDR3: CSVDPRDRGYNEQFF; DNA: TGCAGCGTTGATCCTCGGGACAGGGGTTACAATGAGCAGTTCTTC
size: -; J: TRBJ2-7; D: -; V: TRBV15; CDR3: CATSRDPRYEQYF; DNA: TGTGCCACCAGCAGAGATCCCCGCTACGAGCAGTACTTC
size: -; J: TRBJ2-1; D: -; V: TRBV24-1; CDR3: CATSDLGAVYKQFF; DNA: TGTGCCACCAGTGATTTAGGGGCGGTTTATAAGCAGTTCTTC
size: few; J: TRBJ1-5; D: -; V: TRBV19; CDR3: CASSIGGGTVNSNQPQHF; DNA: TGTGCCAGTAGTATAGGAGGAGGGACCGTTAATAGCAATCAGCCCCAGCATTTT
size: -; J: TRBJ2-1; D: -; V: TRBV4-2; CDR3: CASRERGGLLNEQFF; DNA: TGTGCCAGCAGAGAAAGGGGGGGGCTCCTCAATGAGCAGTTCTTC
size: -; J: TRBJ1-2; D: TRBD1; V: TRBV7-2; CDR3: CASSLTGQGGDGYTF; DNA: TGTGCCAGCAGCTTAACGGGACAGGGTGGCGATGGCTACACCTTC
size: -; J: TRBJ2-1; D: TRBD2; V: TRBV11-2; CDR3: CASSLTLAGYEQFF; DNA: TGTGCCAGCAGCTTAACACTAGCGGGATATGAGCAGTTCTTC
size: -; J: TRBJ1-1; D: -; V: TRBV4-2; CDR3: CASSQDSQGMGRATEAFF; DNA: TGTGCCAGCAGCCAAGATTCGCAGGGGATGGGGCGGGCCACTGAAGCTTTCTTT
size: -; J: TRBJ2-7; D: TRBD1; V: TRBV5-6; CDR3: CASSGGDRVYEQYF; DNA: TGTGCCAGCAGCGGAGGGGACAGGGTATACGAGCAGTACTTC
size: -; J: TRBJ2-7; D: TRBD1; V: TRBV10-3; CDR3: CAISDPRGQASYEQYF; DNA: TGTGCCATCAGTGACCCACGGGGACAGGCCTCCTACGAGCAGTACTTC
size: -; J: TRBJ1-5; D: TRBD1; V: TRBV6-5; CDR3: CASSPTGNNQPQHF; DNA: TGTGCCAGCAGTCCGACAGGGAACAATCAGCCCCAGCATTTT
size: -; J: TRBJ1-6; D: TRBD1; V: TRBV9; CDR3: CASSVEAGQESSPLHF; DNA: TGTGCCAGCAGCGTAGAAGCGGGACAGGAGAGTTCGCCCCTCCACTTT
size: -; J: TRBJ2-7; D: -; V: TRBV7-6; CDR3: CASSLEQTLSYEQYF; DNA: TGTGCCAGCAGCTTAGAGCAGACTCTATCCTACGAGCAGTACTTC
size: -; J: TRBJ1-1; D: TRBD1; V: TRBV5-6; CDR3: CASSAGQGRAVTEAFF; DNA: TGTGCCAGCAGCGCTGGACAGGGGCGGGCTGTCACTGAAGCTTTCTTT
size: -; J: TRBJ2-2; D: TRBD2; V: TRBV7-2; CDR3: CASSLVTSGVNTGELFF; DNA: TGTGCCAGCAGCTTAGTCACTAGCGGGGTGAACACCGGGGAGCTGTTTTTT
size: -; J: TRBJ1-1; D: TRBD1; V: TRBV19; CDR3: CASSPQTGPLSEAFF; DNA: TGTGCCAGTAGTCCGCAGACAGGGCCGTTATCTGAAGCTTTCTTT
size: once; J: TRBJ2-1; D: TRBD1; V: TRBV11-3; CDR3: CASSSLAGTDNEQFF; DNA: TGTGCCAGCAGCTCCCTGGCCGGGACAGACAATGAGCAGTTCTTC
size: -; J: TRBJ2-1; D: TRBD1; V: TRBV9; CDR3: CASSPGSLRDRGYEQFF; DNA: TGTGCCAGCAGCCCAGGTTCGCTTCGGGACAGGGGGTATGAGCAGTTCTTC
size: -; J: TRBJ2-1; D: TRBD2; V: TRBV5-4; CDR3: CASSPGGLAGVGNEQFF; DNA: TGTGCCAGCAGCCCCGGAGGCCTAGCGGGGGTCGGGAATGAGCAGTTCTTC
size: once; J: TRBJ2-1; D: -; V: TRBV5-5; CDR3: CASSLEGGVYNEQFF; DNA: TGTGCCAGCAGCTTGGAGGGAGGAGTCTACAATGAGCAGTTCTTC
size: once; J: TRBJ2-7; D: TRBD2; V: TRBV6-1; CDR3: CASSEQGGSVYEQYF; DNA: TGTGCCAGCAGTGAACAGGGCGGGAGTGTCTACGAGCAGTACTTC
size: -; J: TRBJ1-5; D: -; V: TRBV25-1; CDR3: CASSDRVSNQPQHF; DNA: TGTGCCAGCAGTGACAGGGTGAGCAATCAGCCCCAGCATTTT
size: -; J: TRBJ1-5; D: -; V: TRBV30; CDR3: CAWSSLGGAGQPQHF; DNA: TGTGCCTGGAGTTCCCTTGGGGGGGCGGGCCAGCCCCAGCATTTT
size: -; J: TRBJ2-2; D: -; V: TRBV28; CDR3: CASSFLQGSPGELFF; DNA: TGTGCCAGCAGTTTCCTCCAGGGGTCGCCCGGGGAGCTGTTTTTT
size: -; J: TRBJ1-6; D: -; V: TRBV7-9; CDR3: CASSHPGSPLHF; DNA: TGTGCCAGCAGCCATCCCGGTTCACCCCTCCACTTT
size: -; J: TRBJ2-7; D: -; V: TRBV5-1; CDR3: CASSLTGGYEQYF; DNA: TGCGCCAGCAGCTTAACAGGCGGCTACGAGCAGTACTTC
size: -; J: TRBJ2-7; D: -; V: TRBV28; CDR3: CASSPSTDSFSYEQYF; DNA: TGTGCCAGCAGTCCCTCCACTGACAGTTTTTCCTACGAGCAGTACTTC
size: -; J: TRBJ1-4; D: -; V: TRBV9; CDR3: CASSGGSKANEKLFF; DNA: TGTGCCAGCAGCGGAGGGAGCAAGGCTAATGAAAAACTGTTTTTT
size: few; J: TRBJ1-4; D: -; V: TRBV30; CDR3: CAWSVLTEALRATNEKLFF; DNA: TGTGCCTGGAGTGTGCTGACGGAGGCGTTAAGGGCAACTAATGAAAAACTGTTTTTT
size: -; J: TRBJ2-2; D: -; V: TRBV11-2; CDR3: CASSYNSGGGTGELFF; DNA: TGTGCCAGCAGCTATAACAGTGGGGGAGGAACCGGGGAGCTGTTTTTT
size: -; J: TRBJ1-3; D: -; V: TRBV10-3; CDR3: CAISVGSSGNTIYF; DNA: TGTGCCATCAGTGTCGGGAGCTCTGGAAACACCATATATTTT
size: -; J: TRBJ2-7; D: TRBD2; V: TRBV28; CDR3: CASRMSGVEQYF; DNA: TGTGCCAGCAGAATGAGCGGGGTCGAGCAGTACTTC